These 23 T cell receptor beta chains share one sample of origin, sequenced in a study of T cell responses to AZD1222 COVID-19 vaccine (dated by TCRdb to the early 2020s). Libraries were built with the immunoSEQ multiplex PCR assay. TCRdb re-hosts the immuneACCESS table, in-frame sequences only. Its copies lack some clones; in the studies checked, an unresolved V gene accounts for under half of them, and the cause for the rest is not known. The sample contains 40,000 to 55,000 clones, about 92% of them found a single time. 37% of the sample rests with the top ten. The meaning of the sample's time point label: about 28 days (+/-7) after the second vaccine dose. The material sequenced was peripheral blood, taken 28 days after the second AZD1222 dose. Receptors were obtained from an adult who received the AZD1222 COVID-19 vaccine.

The rearrangement links TRBV5-1 to TRBJ2-1; 13 nucleotides align to TRBD2. The germline CDR1 and CDR2 sequences are SGHRS and YFSETQ. With 4 bases clipped from V and 2 bases from J, the junction kept 9 bases outside the gene matches. The CDR3 has 18 amino acids. Here the CDR3 reads CASSLRLAGGKTYNEQFF. The DNA for the CDR3 is TGCGCCAGCAGCCTTCGACTAGCGGGGGGTAAGACCTACAATGAGCAGTTCTTC. Full variable domain (missing parts from reference TRBV5-1 and TRBJ2-1): KAGVTQTPRYLIKTRGQQVTLSCSPISGHRSVSWYQQTPGQGLQFLFEYFSETQRNKGNFPGRFSGRQFSNSRSEMNVSTLELGDSALYLCASSLRLAGGKTYNEQFFGPGTRLTVL.

The gene calls are TRBV10-2 and TRBJ2-3; 11 nucleotides agree with TRBD2. J was trimmed by 0 bases and V by 11 bases; bases with no gene match: 13. The CDR3 runs to 17 residues. From germline, CDR1 is WSHSY and CDR2 SAAADI. The CDR3 DNA sequence: TGCGCCCCCCCCCTTAGTAGCGGGGGGGGGAGCACAGATACGCAGTATTTT. Its translation: CAPPLSSGGGSTDTQYF.

This chain uses TRBV30 with TRBJ1-3; 7 bases fit TRBD1. Germline loops: CDR1 GTSNPN, CDR2 SVGIG (reference sequence). The V gene end was trimmed by 3 bases and the J gene end by 1 base; junction bases not matched to a gene: 6. The length of the CDR3 is 15 residues. The CDR3 loop is CAWRDLQGSGNTIYF. In nucleotides, the CDR3 is TGTGCCTGGAGAGACCTACAGGGGTCTGGAAACACCATATATTTT.

This rearrangement joins TRBV10-2 to TRBJ2-5; no definite D call. Germline CDR1 and CDR2: WSHSY and SAAADI. The V and J ends lost 7 bases and 1 base respectively, with 4 bases between them. This CDR3 has 11 residues. The CDR3 loop reads CASKVQETQYF. The CDR3 DNA follows: TGCGCCAGCAAAGTCCAAGAGACCCAGTACTTC.

CDR3 DNA sequence: TGTGCCAGCAGTGCATGGACAGGGGGCACTGAAGCTTTCTTT. This sequence encodes CASSAWTGGTEAFF. J is TRBJ1-1 and V is TRBV2; 10 nucleotides agree with TRBD1. Germline CDR1 is SNHLY and CDR2 is FYNNEI. Trimming removed 4 bases from V and 4 bases from J; junction bases left unmatched: 3. The CDR3 length is 14 residues.

This chain uses TRBV7-2 with TRBJ1-5; no clear D. Trimming removed 4 bases from V and 5 bases from J, with 15 bases in between. Germline assignment: CDR1 SGHTA and CDR2 FQGNSA. The CDR3 runs to 15 residues. CDR3 loop: CASSSSVGVYQPQHF. CDR3 DNA sequence: TGTGCCAGCAGCTCCTCGGTCGGGGTATATCAGCCCCAGCATTTT.

In its sample, this clone was seen once. This chain uses TRBV7-2 with TRBJ1-5; TRBD1 aligns across 7 bases. The germline V gene has CDR1 SGHTA and CDR2 FQGNSA. Trimming took 6 bases from V and 6 from J; bases not matched to a gene: 8. The CDR3 spans 14 residues. The CDR3 coding sequence is TGTGCCAGCAGTGGGACAGTTCTGGGTCAGCCCCAGCATTTT. Protein product: CASSGTVLGQPQHF.

The gene calls are TRBV6-5 and TRBJ1-1; D is unclear. The germline CDR1 and CDR2 sequences are MNHEY and SVGAGI. The length of the CDR3 is 13 residues. The germline V and J ends were trimmed by 2 bases and 4 bases, with 8 bases remaining between them. CDR3 residues: CASSYSGGTEAFF. In nucleotides, the CDR3 is TGTGCCAGCAGTTACAGTGGCGGCACTGAAGCTTTCTTT.

The chain combines TRBV27 with TRBJ1-1, with 8 bases fitting TRBD1. The CDR3 length is 14 residues. The germline CDR1 and CDR2 sequences are MNHEY and SMNVEV (reference sequence). Germline trimming cut 6 bases from V and 0 bases from J; bases unmatched to any gene: 3. CDR3 amino acids: CASRDRAMNTEAFF. CDR3 nucleotides: TGTGCCAGCAGGGACAGGGCTATGAACACTGAAGCTTTCTTT.

This clone appeared a few times. The rearrangement uses TRBV7-9 and TRBJ1-1; D is perhaps TRBD1 (5 bases). Germline CDR1 and CDR2: SEHNR and FQNEAQ (reference sequence). This CDR3 has 13 amino acids. Trimming left V 0 bases short and J 8 bases short, with 10 bases between. CDR3 amino acids: CASSLAGAQEAFF. CDR3 DNA: TGTGCCAGCAGCTTAGCAGGGGCGCAGGAAGCTTTCTTT.

This chain's CDR3 is CASSSGTVGGYTF. The CDR3 DNA is TGTGCCAGCAGTTCCGGGACAGTCGGAGGCTACACCTTC. The chain employs TRBV6-4 and TRBJ1-2, with TRBD1 identical over 7 bases. Per the germline V gene, CDR1 is MRHNA and CDR2 is SNTAGT. There are 13 residues in the CDR3. With 5 bases clipped from V and 8 bases from J, the junction kept 8 bases outside the gene matches.

The chain has TRBV18 and TRBJ1-2, with 9 bases aligning to TRBD1. This CDR3 contains 14 residues. Germline V gives CDR1 KGHSH, CDR2 LQKENI. The junction had 4 bases not matched to a gene; V was cut back by 3 bases and J by 5 bases. The CDR3 bases are TGTGCCAGCTCACCGACCGGACAGGGGTATGGCTACACCTTC. The encoded protein is CASSPTGQGYGYTF. Full variable domain (remainder filled in from reference TRBV18 and TRBJ1-2): NAGVMQNPRHLVRRRGQEARLRCSPMKGHSHVYWYRQLPEEGLKFMVYLQKENIIDESGMPKERFSAEFPKEGPSILRIQQVVRGDSAAYFCASSPTGQGYGYTFGSGTRLTVV.

The rearrangement joins TRBV7-2 to TRBJ1-2; a possible D gene is TRBD1 (6 bases). CDR1 is SGHTA, CDR2 FQGNSA, per germline. This CDR3 is 14 amino acids long. Trimming took 0 bases from V and 5 from J, leaving 10 bases between them. The DNA for the CDR3 is TGTGCCAGCAGCTTAGCCCACAGGGAGTATGGCTACACCTTC. This codes for CASSLAHREYGYTF.

In DNA form, the CDR3 reads TGTGCCACAGGGGGGCTAGCGGGGGCGTACAATGAGCAGTTCTTC. It yields the protein CATGGLAGAYNEQFF. The rearrangement joins TRBV10-3 to TRBJ2-1; 10 positions agree with TRBD2. CDR3 length equals 15 residues. CDR1 and CDR2 (germline): ENHRY, SYGVKD. With 10 bases clipped from V and 4 bases from J, the junction kept 10 bases outside the gene matches.

In its sample, this clone was seen a few times. The chain uses TRBV19 and TRBJ1-2; D remains unclear. The V end was cut by 3 bases, the J end by 2 bases, with 10 bases between. The V gene's germline CDR1 is LNHDA and CDR2 SQIVND (reference sequence). The CDR3 is 14 residues long. CDR3 amino acids: CASSMGHTNYGYTF. The CDR3 coding sequence is TGTGCCAGTAGTATGGGCCACACGAACTATGGCTACACCTTC.

This chain joins TRBV7-2 and TRBJ2-1; D gene uncertain. The CDR3 loop spans 13 amino acids. The germline V gene has CDR1 SGHTA and CDR2 FQGNSA. The V end was cut by 10 bases, the J end by 0 bases, with 10 bases between. CDR3 protein: CATGLSSYNEQFF. DNA of the CDR3: TGTGCCACGGGTCTGAGCTCCTACAATGAGCAGTTCTTC. Together with reference TRBV7-2 and TRBJ2-1, the CDR3 gives the full variable domain: GAGVSQSPSNKVTEKGKDVELRCDPISGHTALYWYRQSLGQGLEFLIYFQGNSAPDKSGLPSDRFSAERTGGSVSTLTIQRTQQEDSAVYLCATGLSSYNEQFFGPGTRLTVL.

The gene calls are TRBV6-5 and TRBJ2-5; perhaps TRBD1 as D (6 bases). CDR1 and CDR2 (germline): MNHEY, SVGAGI. The CDR3 runs to 15 residues. V gave up 4 bases and J gave up 3 bases, with 15 bases separating them. CDR3 in DNA: TGTGCCAGCAGTTCGCCCAGGGGAATCGAAGAGACCCAGTACTTC. It translates to CASSSPRGIEETQYF.

J is TRBJ2-7 and V is TRBV12-5; 9 bases map to TRBD2. V lost 4 bases, J lost 4 bases, and 8 bases stayed unmatched. This CDR3 has 15 amino acids. Per the germline V gene, CDR1 is LGHNT and CDR2 is FRNRAP. The CDR3 DNA reads as TGTGCTAGTGGTTCCCCTCTAGCGGGGCCTTACGAGCAGTACTTC. It codes for CASGSPLAGPYEQYF.

The chain employs TRBV6-2 or TRBV6-3 and TRBJ1-1; maybe TRBD1 (6 bases). CDR3 length: 16 residues. The V gene's germline CDR1 is MNHEY and CDR2 SVGEGT. The V and J ends lost 2 bases and 0 bases respectively, with 13 bases between them. CDR3 protein: CASSYRAGEVNTEAFF. DNA for the CDR3: TGTGCCAGCAGTTACCGGGCAGGGGAGGTGAACACTGAAGCTTTCTTT.

Here the CDR3 DNA reads TGTGCCAGCAGCTCCGGGACAGGGTTATACAATGAGCAGTTCTTC. This translates into CASSSGTGLYNEQFF. The chain recombines TRBV7-9 with TRBJ2-1, with 9 bases aligning to TRBD1. Losses at the gene ends were 4 bases for V and 4 bases for J; bases not matched to a gene: 5. The CDR3 runs to 15 residues. Germline V gene data show CDR1 as SEHNR and CDR2 as FQNEAQ (reference sequence).

The chain employs TRBV7-2 and TRBJ2-3; possibly TRBD1 for D (6 bases). This CDR3 is 16 amino acids long. CDR1 and CDR2 (germline): SGHTA, FQGNSA. Trimming stripped 6 bases from V and 1 base from J, with 17 bases between. CDR3 loop: CASRVTGAPGTDTQYF. As DNA, the CDR3 is TGTGCCAGCAGGGTGACAGGAGCGCCTGGCACAGATACGCAGTATTTT.

A remark on this clone: Distinct nucleotide sequences in the sample also encode this CDR3. This chain joins TRBV4-2 and TRBJ1-5; 7 bases are a match to TRBD1. V lost 0 bases to trimming and J lost 4 bases; unmatched junction nucleotides: 3. The length of the CDR3 is 15 residues. Per the germline V gene, CDR1 is LGHNA and CDR2 is YNFKEQ. CDR3 sequence: CASSQEGQTNQPQHF. The CDR3 DNA reads as TGTGCCAGCAGCCAAGAGGGACAGACGAATCAGCCCCAGCATTTT.

This chain links TRBV10-2 with TRBJ2-3, with 12 bases that match TRBD2. Germline CDR1 is WSHSY and CDR2 is SAAADI. This CDR3 contains 17 residues. J gave up 4 bases and V 6 bases, and 11 bases lay outside the gene matches. The CDR3 protein is CASRDSFLAGGPDTQYF. Written as DNA, the CDR3 is TGCGCCAGCAGAGATTCTTTTCTAGCGGGGGGGCCAGATACGCAGTATTTT.